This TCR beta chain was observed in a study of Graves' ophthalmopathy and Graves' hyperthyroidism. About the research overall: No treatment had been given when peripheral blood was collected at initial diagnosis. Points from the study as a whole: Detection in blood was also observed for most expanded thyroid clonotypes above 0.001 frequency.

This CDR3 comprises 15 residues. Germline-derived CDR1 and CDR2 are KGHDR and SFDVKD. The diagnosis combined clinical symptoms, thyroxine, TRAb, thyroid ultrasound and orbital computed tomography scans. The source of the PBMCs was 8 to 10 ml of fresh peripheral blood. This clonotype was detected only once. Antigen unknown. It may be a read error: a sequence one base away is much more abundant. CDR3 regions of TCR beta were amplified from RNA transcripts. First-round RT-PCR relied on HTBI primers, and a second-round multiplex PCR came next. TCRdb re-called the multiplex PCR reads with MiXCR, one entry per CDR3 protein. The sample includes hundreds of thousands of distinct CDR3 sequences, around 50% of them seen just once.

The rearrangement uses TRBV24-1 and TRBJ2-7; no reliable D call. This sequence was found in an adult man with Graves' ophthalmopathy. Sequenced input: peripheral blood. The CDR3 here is CATSDPKARIYERYF. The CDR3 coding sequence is TGTGCCACCAGTGACCCGAAAGCGAGGATTTACGAGCGGTACTTC.